This TCR beta chain was documented in a study of blood T cells in healthy people across ages. Alongside a J-beta primer mix, a sample-barcoded 5' primer served in a second PCR lasting roughly 6 to 11 cycles. TCRdb analysed the 5' RACE reads with MiXCR anew, one entry per CDR3 protein. The table has around 780,000 distinct CDR3 sequences, 25% to 30% seen once. Study-wide results and limits: Long-lived donors exceeded aged donors in naive CD4+ cells and diversity.

With regard to this clonotype: Its matching antigen is unknown.

The CDR3 totals 15 residues. Trimming took 5 bases from V and 0 from J; bases not matched to a gene: 6. Germline assignment: CDR1 DFQATT and CDR2 SNEGSKA (reference sequence). A further study also used this sample, focusing on T cells of mothers and their children. As that study records: A few healthy Caucasian mothers, along with their six children, were the donors. For each mother, over 9 million TCR beta CDR3 reads were obtained, and for each child, roughly 2.8 million. Among related mother-child pairs, overlap was slightly higher than in unrelated pairs, though not significantly.

The sequence was collected from a boy younger than 18 in good health. The sample was blood. This chain joins TRBV20-1 and TRBJ2-2, with 7 positions matching TRBD1. CDR3 in amino acids: CSARNGQANTGELFF. CDR3 bases: TGCAGTGCTCGAAATGGACAGGCGAACACCGGGGAGCTGTTTTTT.